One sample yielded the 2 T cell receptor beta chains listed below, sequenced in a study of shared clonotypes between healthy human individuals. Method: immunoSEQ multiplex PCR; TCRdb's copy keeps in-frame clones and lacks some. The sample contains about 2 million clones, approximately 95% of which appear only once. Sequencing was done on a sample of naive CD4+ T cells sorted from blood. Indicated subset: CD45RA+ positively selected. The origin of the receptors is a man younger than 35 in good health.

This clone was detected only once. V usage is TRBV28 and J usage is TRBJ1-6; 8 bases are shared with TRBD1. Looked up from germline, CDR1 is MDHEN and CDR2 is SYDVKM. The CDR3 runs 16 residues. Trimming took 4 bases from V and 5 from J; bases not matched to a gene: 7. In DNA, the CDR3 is TGTGCCAGCAGTTCGACAGGGGCGGGAGATAATTCACCCCTCCACTTT. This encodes CASSSTGAGDNSPLHF.

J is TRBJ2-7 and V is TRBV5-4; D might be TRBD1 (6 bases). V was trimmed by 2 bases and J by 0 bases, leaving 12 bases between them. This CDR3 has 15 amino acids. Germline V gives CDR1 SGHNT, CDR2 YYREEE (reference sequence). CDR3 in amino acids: CASSFRGSISYEQYF. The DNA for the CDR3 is TGTGCCAGCAGCTTCAGGGGATCTATCTCCTACGAGCAGTACTTC. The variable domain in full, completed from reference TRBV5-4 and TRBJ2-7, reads ETGVTQSPTHLIKTRGQQVTLRCSSQSGHNTVSWYQQALGQGPQFIFQYYREEENGRGNFPPRFSGLQFPNYSSELNVNALELDDSALYLCASSFRGSISYEQYFGPGTRLTVT.